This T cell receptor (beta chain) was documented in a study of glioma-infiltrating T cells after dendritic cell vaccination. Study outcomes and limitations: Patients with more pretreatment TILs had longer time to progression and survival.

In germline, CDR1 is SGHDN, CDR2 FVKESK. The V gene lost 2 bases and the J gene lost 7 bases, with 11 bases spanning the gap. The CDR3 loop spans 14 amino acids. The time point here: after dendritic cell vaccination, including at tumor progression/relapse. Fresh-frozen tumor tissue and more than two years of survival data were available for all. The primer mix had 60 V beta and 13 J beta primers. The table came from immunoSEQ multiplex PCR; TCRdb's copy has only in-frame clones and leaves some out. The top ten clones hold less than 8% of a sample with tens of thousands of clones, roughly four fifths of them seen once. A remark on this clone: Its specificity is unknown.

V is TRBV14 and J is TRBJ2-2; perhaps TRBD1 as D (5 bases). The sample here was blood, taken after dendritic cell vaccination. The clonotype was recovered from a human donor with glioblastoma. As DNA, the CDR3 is TGTGCCAGCAGCCAATTGATTACAGGCGGGGAGCTGTTTTTT. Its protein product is CASSQLITGGELFF.